This TCR beta chain was documented in a study of blood T cells in healthy people across ages. Study-wide results and limits: Comparison with aged donors showed that long-lived donors had more naive CD4+ cells and higher diversity.

With a J-beta primer mix and a sample-barcoded 5' primer, a second PCR ran about 7 to 12 cycles. Each of the samples gave a minimum of 3 million paired-end reads that contained CDR3. Each CDR3 protein gets one entry after TCRdb re-called the 5' RACE reads with MiXCR. Of some 1.6 million distinct CDR3 sequences in the sample, about 35% were seen once. A note on this clonotype: The antigen is unknown.

With 5 bases removed from V and 10 bases from J, the gap between germline ends came to 20 bases. The CDR3 spans 14 residues. The source material was blood. The V call is TRBV12-3 or TRBV12-4, the J call TRBJ2-5, with D perhaps TRBD1 or TRBD2 (6 bases each). This TCR was recovered from a young woman in good health. CDR3 DNA: TGTGCCAGCAGTCCGGTGAGCGGGCAGGGGTTCCAGTACTTC. This gives the protein CASSPVSGQGFQYF.